Below are 19 T cell receptor beta chains sequenced from a single sample in a study of siplizumab effects on memory and regulatory T cells. Assay: immunoSEQ multiplex PCR; the TCRdb copy retains only in-frame clones and omits some. The repertoire includes tens of thousands of clones, around 80% of them detected once, and approximately 0.4% sits in the top ten. The sample comprised memory CD4+ T cells sorted from blood. These receptor sequences come from a human donor in good health.

The CDR3 coding sequence is TGTGCCAGCAGACTAGGACAGGGGAGGACTGAAGCTTTCTTT. Its translation: CASRLGQGRTEAFF. The rearrangement uses TRBV11-1 and TRBJ1-1, with TRBD1 matching over 9 bases. The V gene's germline CDR1 is SGHAT and CDR2 FQDESV (reference sequence). V lost 6 bases and J lost 5; bases outside the gene matches: 7. The CDR3 consists of 14 residues. Supplemented by reference TRBV11-1 and TRBJ1-1, the full variable domain reads EAEVAQSPRYKITEKSQAVAFWCDPISGHATLYWYRQILGQGPELLVQFQDESVVDDSQLPKDRFSAERLKGVDSTLKIQPAELGDSAMYLCASRLGQGRTEAFFGQGTRLTVV.

As for this clone: The same CDR3 is also encoded by other DNA sequences in this sample. The V gene is TRBV4-3, the J gene TRBJ1-2, with unresolved D. Per the germline V gene, CDR1 is LGHNA and CDR2 is YSLEER. This CDR3 has 13 amino acids. The V end lost 1 base, the J end lost 8 bases, and 11 bases lay between the germline ends. The CDR3 DNA reads as TGCGCCAGCAGCCAAGCGGGGATCGGGGGCTACACCTTC. It specifies CASSQAGIGGYTF.

The rearrangement uses TRBV6-1 and TRBJ2-3; D gene unclear. The CDR3 spans 14 residues. Germline lookup yields CDR1 MNHNS and CDR2 SASEGT. With 6 bases removed from V and 0 bases from J, the gap between germline ends came to 10 bases. The CDR3 DNA is TGTGCCAGCAGCGTGGCGTTTAGCACAGATACGCAGTATTTT. It codes for CASSVAFSTDTQYF.

This chain connects TRBV6-1 to TRBJ1-5; D possibly corresponds to TRBD1 (6 bases). This CDR3 contains 14 residues. Trimming left V 6 bases short and J 7 bases short, with 16 bases between. The V gene's germline CDR1 is MNHNS and CDR2 SASEGT. The CDR3 DNA is TGTGCCAGCAGGGCCAACAGGGAAGGGCAGCCCCAGCATTTT. It specifies CASRANREGQPQHF.

The chain uses TRBV25-1 and TRBJ1-1; possible D gene TRBD1, 5 bases. The germline CDR1 and CDR2 sequences are MGHDK and SYGVNS. The CDR3 runs to 14 residues. V lost 2 bases to trimming and J lost 11 bases, with 18 bases between them. The CDR3 sequence is CASSEPLGGGRAFF. DNA of the CDR3: TGTGCCAGCAGTGAACCTCTGGGGGGAGGTCGGGCTTTCTTT. Looking up the rest from reference TRBV25-1 and TRBJ1-1 gives the full variable domain: EADIYQTPRYLVIGTGKKITLECSQTMGHDKMYWYQQDPGMELHLIHYSYGVNSTEKGDLSSESTVSRIRTEHFPLTLESARPSHTSQYLCASSEPLGGGRAFFGQGTRLTVV.

This clone was seen just once. The rearrangement uses TRBV19 and TRBJ2-2; a weak D match, TRBD1 (6 bases). The CDR3 has 13 amino acids. Trimming removed 6 bases from V and 1 base from J, with 6 bases in between. Germline values: CDR1 LNHDA, CDR2 SQIVND (reference sequence). CDR3 in amino acids: CASSRGNTGELFF. CDR3 sequence (DNA): TGTGCCAGTAGCAGGGGGAACACCGGGGAGCTGTTTTTT.

In its sample, this clone was seen once. The chain combines TRBV7-2 with TRBJ2-7; 10 bases agree with TRBD2. The CDR3 consists of 16 residues. CDR1 and CDR2 from the germline V gene are SGHTA and FQGNSA. The trim removed 3 bases at V and 7 bases at J, leaving 12 bases unmatched. This chain's CDR3 is CASSLIGLAGAGEQYF. The CDR3 DNA reads as TGTGCCAGCAGCTTGATAGGCCTAGCGGGGGCAGGGGAGCAGTACTTC.

The V gene is TRBV6-4, the J gene TRBJ1-1, with D possibly being TRBD1 (6 bases). The CDR3 length is 13 residues. Germline V gene lookup returns CDR1 MRHNA and CDR2 SNTAGT. V was trimmed by 6 bases and J by 4 bases, leaving 12 bases between them. CDR3 in DNA: TGTGCCAGCAGCAAGACAGGTACCACTGAAGCTTTCTTT. Translated: CASSKTGTTEAFF.

The CDR3 loop reads CASSLSDGYNEQFF. The DNA for the CDR3 is TGTGCCAGCAGCTTATCCGACGGCTACAATGAGCAGTTCTTC. This chain joins TRBV7-3 and TRBJ2-1; no reliable D call. V was trimmed by 2 bases and J by 3 bases, leaving 8 bases between them. The CDR3 consists of 14 residues. Germline V CDR1 and CDR2: SGHTA, FQGTGA.

On this clone: One junction end disagrees with the germline gene, perhaps due to a read error. Here the CDR3 DNA reads TGTGGCAGCAGCCTGGGCGGGCGAGCTGAGATCCAAGAGACCCAGTACTTC. Protein: CGSSLGGRAEIQETQYF. The rearrangement joins TRBV4-2 to TRBJ2-5, with a tentative D call TRBD2 (5 bases). In germline, CDR1 is LGHNA, CDR2 YNFKEQ. The CDR3 runs 17 residues.

The rearrangement links TRBV11-2 to TRBJ1-1; D is unclear. The V end was cut by 1 base, the J end by 0 bases, with 3 bases between. In germline, CDR1 is SGHAT, CDR2 FQNNGV. This CDR3 region has 13 residues. For the CDR3, the DNA is TGTGCCAGCAGCTTAGCGGTGAACACTGAAGCTTTCTTT. Its protein is CASSLAVNTEAFF.

The chain couples TRBV19 to TRBJ2-2; D tentatively reads TRBD1 or TRBD2 (5 bases each). Trimming stripped 6 bases from V and 2 bases from J, with 19 bases between. The germline gives CDR1 LNHDA, CDR2 SQIVND (reference sequence). The CDR3 covers 17 residues. The CDR3 is CASSTRQSQSNTGELFF. CDR3 nucleotide sequence: TGTGCCAGTAGCACTAGACAGTCGCAATCAAACACCGGGGAGCTGTTTTTT.

CDR3 coding DNA: TGTGCCAGCAGCTCCGGACAGACCTTCTCTGGAAACACCATATATTTT. It is translated as CASSSGQTFSGNTIYF. The chain recombines TRBV7-2 with TRBJ1-3; a possible D gene is TRBD1 (6 bases). The CDR3 runs 16 residues. V was clipped by 4 bases and J by 0 bases, with 13 bases between them. Germline V gene lookup returns CDR1 SGHTA and CDR2 FQGNSA.

This clone was seen only once. The V and J genes are TRBV6-1 and TRBJ2-3, with TRBD1 matching over 9 bases. The length of the CDR3 is 15 residues. Germline lookup yields CDR1 MNHNS and CDR2 SASEGT. Trimming took 6 bases from V and 2 from J; bases not matched to a gene: 6. CDR3 coding DNA: TGTGCCAGCAGGGGGACAGGGAGCCTCACAGATACGCAGTATTTT. It is translated as CASRGTGSLTDTQYF.

This chain joins TRBV11-3 and TRBJ2-3; D gene uncertain. The germline gives CDR1 SGHNT, CDR2 YENEEA. Trimming took 4 bases from V and 6 from J, leaving 8 bases between them. There are 12 residues in the CDR3. For the CDR3, the DNA is TGTGCCAGCAGCTCCAATAGGGATACGCAGTATTTT. It translates to CASSSNRDTQYF.

This clone has just a few counts. V is TRBV27 and J is TRBJ1-1; TRBD1 matches 9 bases. This CDR3 has 13 amino acids. The V gene's germline CDR1 is MNHEY and CDR2 SMNVEV (reference sequence). Trimming at V came to 7 bases and at J to 4 bases, leaving 4 bases not matched to a gene. The CDR3 DNA sequence: TGTGCCAGCAAGGACAGGGGAGGCACTGAAGCTTTCTTT. Translated, it gives CASKDRGGTEAFF.

This chain connects TRBV2 to TRBJ1-4; 8 bases are shared with TRBD1. The trim removed 3 bases at V and 9 bases at J, leaving 6 bases unmatched. This CDR3 is 14 amino acids long. From germline, CDR1 is SNHLY and CDR2 FYNNEI. The CDR3 nucleotides read TGTGCCAGCAGTGACAGGGGGCTCAATAAAAAACTGTTTTTT. As protein: CASSDRGLNKKLFF.

This clone showed up many times. This chain uses TRBV4-1 with TRBJ1-1; a possible D gene is TRBD1 (5 bases). Trimming took 11 bases from V and 7 from J, leaving 17 bases between them. The CDR3 is 12 amino acids. Germline assignment: CDR1 MGHRA and CDR2 YSYEKL. CDR3 nucleotide sequence: TGCGCCGCTGCATGGGGGACGGGTGAAGCTTTCTTT. This translates into CAAAWGTGEAFF.

The chain links TRBV6-1 to TRBJ1-4; D gene uncertain. Trimming removed 6 bases at V and 4 bases at J, with 15 bases between. Germline V gene sequence: CDR1 MNHNS, CDR2 SASEGT. The CDR3 covers 15 residues. CDR3 amino acids: CASSEQKEVNEKLFF. The CDR3 region has the DNA TGTGCCAGCAGCGAGCAAAAGGAGGTTAATGAAAAACTGTTTTTT.